The present T cell receptor beta chain was sequenced within a study of relationships among human T cell subsets. CDR1 and CDR2 from the germline V gene are SEHNR and FQNEAQ (reference sequence). With 2 bases clipped from V and 5 bases from J, the junction kept 6 bases outside the gene matches. This CDR3 comprises 14 residues. The T cell receptor alpha and beta CDR3 regions were amplified from mRNA by semiquantitative ARM-PCR. Exponential amplification used communal superprimers after tagged nested gene-specific primers in ARM-PCR. Nested primers were removed by exonuclease before the second PCR round. Each CDR3 protein is one row after TCRdb ran MiXCR on the multiplex PCR reads. There are about 5,500 distinct CDR3 sequences in the sample; 55% to 75% occur only once, and about three fifths lies in the top ten. Anti-CD4 multisort beads removed cells negatively, then anti-CD8 beads positively selected CD8+ T cells.

The origin of this receptor is a man aged 40-49 years in good health. The rearrangement uses TRBV7-9 and TRBJ2-7; 7 bases fit TRBD1. Sequenced sample: CD8+ T cells sorted from blood. The CDR3 DNA reads TGTGCCAGCAGCTTATCCGACAGGGAAGACGAGCAGTACTTC. Translated: CASSLSDREDEQYF.